Sequencing of this T cell receptor beta chain was carried out in a study of T cell changes during pregnancy in multiple sclerosis. Assay: immunoSEQ multiplex PCR; the TCRdb copy retains only in-frame clones and omits some. This table holds over 85,000 clones, around 90% found once. Trimming left V 5 bases short and J 0 bases short, with 11 bases between. The CDR3 runs to 15 residues. Germline V gives CDR1 SGHTA, CDR2 FQGNSA. The chain carries TRBV7-2 and TRBJ1-5; TRBD1 might be the D (6 bases). The input for sequencing was peripheral blood, taken in the first trimester of pregnancy. The TCR originated in a female donor in good health, enrolled as a control in a pregnancy study. This CDR3 is CASSQDSTSNQPQHF. The CDR3 DNA reads as TGTGCCAGCAGCCAGGACAGTACTAGCAATCAGCCCCAGCATTTT.